The next 24 T cell receptor beta chains were all read from a single sample in a study of blood T cells in healthy people across ages. PCR was performed a second time for 7 to 11 cycles using a sample-barcoded 5' primer and a J-beta primer mix. TCRdb redid the calling of the 5' RACE reads with MiXCR, one entry per CDR3 protein. The table has over a million distinct CDR3 sequences, 20% to 25% seen once. This same sample was also part of a study on T cells of mothers and their children.

The source material was blood. Receptor source: a girl aged 2 to 10 in good health.

The chain is built from TRBV5-1 and TRBJ2-4, with 10 bases fitting TRBD2. The CDR3 is made up of 16 amino acids. Losses at the gene ends were 2 bases for V and 6 bases for J; bases not matched to a gene: 8. The germline CDR1 and CDR2 sequences are SGHRS and YFSETQ. The CDR3 region has the DNA TGCGCCAGCAGCTTAAAGCGGGAGGGCCAGGGAAACATTCAGTACTTC. Its protein product is CASSLKREGQGNIQYF.

This chain links TRBV7-9 with TRBJ2-1; no clear D. The CDR3 is made up of 15 amino acids. Germline CDR1 and CDR2: SEHNR and FQNEAQ (reference sequence). The germline V and J ends were trimmed by 2 bases and 2 bases, with 10 bases remaining between them. The CDR3 DNA reads as TGTGCCAGCAGCTTATCCGCGAATCCCTACAATGAGCAGTTCTTC. It translates to CASSLSANPYNEQFF.

This clonotype turned up a few times. The chain joins TRBV20-1 to TRBJ2-7; no definite D call. V gave up 4 bases and J gave up 0 bases, with 10 bases separating them. This CDR3 has 13 residues. Germline CDR1 DFQATT, CDR2 SNEGSKA (reference sequence). CDR3 nucleotides: TGCAGTGCTAACATCGCCCTCTCCTACGAGCAGTACTTC. Its translation: CSANIALSYEQYF.

V gene TRBV2 combines with J gene TRBJ2-1; D not resolved. The CDR3 runs 10 residues. Germline V gene lookup returns CDR1 SNHLY and CDR2 FYNNEI. V was pared by 8 bases and J by 5 bases, with 4 bases between. DNA for the CDR3: TGTGCCAGCGAAGACAATGAGCAGTTCTTC. It specifies CASEDNEQFF.

The chain employs TRBV14 and TRBJ2-5, with a possible D match to TRBD2 (6 bases). The DNA end is more similar to TRBJ2-1, so the J call may be wrong. This CDR3 is built from 15 residues. Per the germline V gene, CDR1 is SGHDN and CDR2 is FVKESK. This CDR3 reads CASSQEGLPRDEQFF. The CDR3 bases are TGTGCCAGCAGCCAAGAGGGACTTCCTCGGGATGAGCAGTTCTTC.

This clonotype was observed a few times. J is TRBJ2-1 and V is TRBV11-2; D tentatively reads TRBD1 or TRBD2 (5 bases each). V was trimmed by 8 bases and J by 5 bases, leaving 16 bases between them. CDR3 length: 14 residues. CDR1 is SGHAT, CDR2 FQNNGV, per germline. CDR3 nucleotide sequence: TGTGCCAGCCGCCGGGGCGGGCGCGACAATGAGCAGTTCTTC. It specifies CASRRGGRDNEQFF.

This clonotype has only a few counts. CDR3 bases: TGTGCCAGCAGTTTAGACGTGTGGGGCAATGAGCAGTTCTTC. Translating it yields CASSLDVWGNEQFF. The rearrangement joins TRBV12-3 or TRBV12-4 to TRBJ2-1, with D uncertain. Trimming took 1 base from V and 6 from J, leaving 10 bases between them. This CDR3 comprises 14 residues.

The chain couples TRBV7-2 to TRBJ2-5; 9 bases match TRBD2. The J call is doubtful: the DNA matches TRBJ2-7 better. CDR1 and CDR2 from the germline V gene are SGHTA and FQGNSA. The CDR3 has 14 amino acids. CDR3 sequence reads: CASSTSGGPYEQYF. CDR3 bases: TGTGCCAGCAGCACGAGCGGGGGGCCCTACGAGCAGTACTTC.

This clonotype was recorded a few times. The chain has TRBV29-1 and TRBJ2-5; TRBD1 agrees at 8 bases. This CDR3 contains 12 residues. V shed 5 bases and J 9 bases; nucleotides not matched to a gene: 8. Germline V CDR1 and CDR2: SQVTM, ANQGSEA. This chain's CDR3 is CSVFGQGGAQYF. As DNA, the CDR3 is TGCAGCGTTTTTGGACAGGGAGGAGCCCAGTACTTC.

The J gene is TRBJ1-1, the V gene TRBV18; 7 nucleotides align to TRBD1. Germline V gives CDR1 KGHSH, CDR2 LQKENI. With 0 bases clipped from V and 5 bases from J, the junction kept 6 bases outside the gene matches. The CDR3 is 15 residues long. The CDR3 loop reads CASSPPTGFVTEAFF. CDR3 nucleotides: TGTGCCAGCTCACCACCGACAGGGTTTGTGACTGAAGCTTTCTTT.

This clonotype was counted a few times. The DNA of the CDR3 is TGCAGCGTCAACTGGGACGGACAAGAGACCCAGTACTTC. It encodes CSVNWDGQETQYF. The chain has TRBV29-1 and TRBJ2-5; either TRBD1 or TRBD2 may fit D (5 bases each). Germline V gene lookup returns CDR1 SQVTM and CDR2 ANQGSEA. V was pared by 6 bases and J by 2 bases, with 13 bases between. This CDR3 comprises 13 residues.

The chain carries TRBV5-1 and TRBJ2-1; no clear D gene. Germline V gene lookup returns CDR1 SGHRS and CDR2 YFSETQ. The CDR3 sequence is 15 residues long. Trimming removed 1 base at V and 2 bases at J, with 10 bases between. CDR3 protein: CASSLSVETYNEQFF. The CDR3 DNA reads TGCGCCAGCAGCTTGAGTGTAGAAACCTACAATGAGCAGTTCTTC.

V is TRBV14 and J is TRBJ2-7, with 9 nucleotides matching TRBD1. CDR1 and CDR2 (germline): SGHDN, FVKESK. This CDR3 spans 15 amino acids. Unmatched junction bases numbered 10, after V lost 4 bases and J lost 6 bases. DNA for the CDR3: TGTGCCAGCAGCCTCGTACAGGGGGCTTGGGTCGAGCAGTACTTC. It translates to CASSLVQGAWVEQYF.

Here the CDR3 DNA reads TGCGCCAGCAGCCAGACATACGGGATCTTGGACACTGAAGCTTTCTTT. This gives the protein CASSQTYGILDTEAFF. V and J are TRBV4-3 and TRBJ1-1; no definite D call. Trimming stripped 3 bases from V and 3 bases from J, with 17 bases between. The CDR3 totals 16 residues. CDR1 and CDR2 (germline): LGHNA, YSLEER.

This clonotype was found a few times. V usage is TRBV6-6 and J usage is TRBJ1-2; D not certain. The germline gives CDR1 MNHNY, CDR2 SVGAGI (reference sequence). V gave up 10 bases and J gave up 0 bases, with 15 bases separating them. The CDR3 contains 14 residues. This CDR3 is CAIRSSGTNYGYTF. As DNA, the CDR3 is TGTGCCATCCGGAGTTCTGGAACTAACTATGGCTACACCTTC.

The chain uses TRBV6-1 and TRBJ2-7; no definite D call. The V end was cut by 0 bases, the J end by 3 bases, with 9 bases between. Per germline, CDR1 MNHNS and CDR2 SASEGT. The CDR3 sequence is 14 residues long. CDR3 sequence reads: CASSEAVTDYEQYF. Written as DNA, the CDR3 is TGTGCCAGCAGTGAAGCTGTCACAGACTACGAGCAGTACTTC.

The rearrangement uses TRBV20-1 and TRBJ1-4, with 8 positions matching TRBD1. Germline V CDR1 and CDR2: DFQATT, SNEGSKA (reference sequence). This CDR3 region has 13 residues. V was clipped by 5 bases and J by 5 bases; unmatched bases: 4. Here the CDR3 DNA reads TGCAGTGCTCGGACAGGGAAAAATGAAAAACTGTTTTTT. This sequence encodes CSARTGKNEKLFF.

This clonotype was seen a handful of times. The CDR3 DNA reads TGTGCCAGCAGTGAATTGCCCCAGAACACCGGGGAGCTGTTTTTT. Amino acids: CASSELPQNTGELFF. V gene TRBV2 combines with J gene TRBJ2-2; D remains unclear. The length of the CDR3 is 15 residues. V dropped 2 bases and J dropped 1 base, with 8 bases sitting between them. Germline V CDR1 and CDR2: SNHLY, FYNNEI. The full variable domain, rest sourced from reference TRBV2 and TRBJ2-2, is EPEVTQTPSHQVTQMGQEVILRCVPISNHLYFYWYRQILGQKVEFLVSFYNNEISEKSEIFDDQFSVERPDGSNFTLKIRSTKLEDSAMYFCASSELPQNTGELFFGEGSRLTVL.

This clonotype was found a few times. V and J are TRBV27 and TRBJ2-7; D gene uncertain. Germline CDR1 and CDR2: MNHEY and SMNVEV (reference sequence). The CDR3 loop spans 14 amino acids. Between the trimmed V and J ends, which lost 5 bases and 2 bases, there was a span of 13 bases. The CDR3 nucleotides read TGTGCCAGCAGTAGCAGGCCCCCACCCTACGAGCAGTACTTC. Protein sequence: CASSSRPPPYEQYF.

This clonotype was detected a few times. This chain links TRBV6-1 with TRBJ1-5; D unresolved. V was cut by 6 bases and J by 3 bases, with 6 bases left in between. The CDR3 spans 12 residues. The germline V gene has CDR1 MNHNS and CDR2 SASEGT. The CDR3 coding sequence is TGTGCCAGCAGATATTACAATCAGCCCCAGCATTTT. Its translation is CASRYYNQPQHF.

This clonotype was recorded a few times. The chain links TRBV25-1 to TRBJ2-1, with D maybe TRBD2 (5 bases). This CDR3 comprises 11 residues. V lost 6 bases to trimming and J lost 9 bases, with 9 bases between them. Germline assignment: CDR1 MGHDK and CDR2 SYGVNS. CDR3 sequence reads: CASSGGLEQFF. CDR3 DNA sequence: TGTGCCAGCAGCGGTGGACTTGAGCAGTTCTTC.

The gene calls are TRBV28 and TRBJ1-1; tentative D call: TRBD1 (5 bases). The germline V and J ends were trimmed by 3 bases and 10 bases, with 12 bases remaining between them. CDR3 length equals 12 residues. The V gene's germline CDR1 is MDHEN and CDR2 SYDVKM. DNA of the CDR3: TGTGCCAGCAGTTTGGACAATACACGAGCTTTCTTT. This translates into CASSLDNTRAFF.

This clonotype has a handful of counts. The chain links TRBV5-1 to TRBJ1-5; 10 nucleotides match TRBD1. Germline V CDR1 and CDR2: SGHRS, YFSETQ. Losses at the gene ends were 0 bases for V and 6 bases for J; bases not matched to a gene: 6. CDR3 size: 16 residues. CDR3: CASSLGDRGGGQPQHF. CDR3 DNA: TGCGCCAGCAGCTTGGGGGACAGGGGAGGAGGTCAGCCCCAGCATTTT.

This clonotype was detected only once. The chain employs TRBV10-3 and TRBJ2-5; no clear D gene. The CDR3 spans 15 residues. V was cut by 2 bases and J by 2 bases, with 12 bases left in between. Germline CDR1 and CDR2: ENHRY and SYGVKD. The CDR3 is CAISEPGTLQETQYF. The CDR3 DNA sequence: TGTGCCATCAGTGAGCCCGGAACCCTACAAGAGACCCAGTACTTC.